A selection of T cell receptor beta chains follows, all from one sample in a study of cytomegalovirus exposure and HLA in healthy donors. Data came from immunoSEQ multiplex PCR; TCRdb stores just in-frame clones and leaves some out. The table lists 200,000 to 250,000 clones, 82% of them singletons. The sequenced material came from PBMCs. Receptor source: a woman aged 35 to 49 in good health and CMV-seronegative. Each CDR3 is given without its conserved first and last residue. Fields, in order: V gene, clone size, D gene, J gene, CDR3 protein. The D gene is left open where the match is weak. Size is omitted from some rows. Given values are once, few, many or a class for expanded clones.

TRBV7-2,.,TRBD1,TRBJ2-5,ASTRQGRETQY
TRBV27,.,.,TRBJ2-2,ASSLGLARTGELF
TRBV5-1,.,TRBD2,TRBJ2-3,ASSLAGSGAVYTDTQY
TRBV11-2,.,.,TRBJ2-1,ASSPFLRGSSYNEQF
TRBV27,.,TRBD2,TRBJ2-1,ASSFGSTGTSNEQF
TRBV18,.,.,TRBJ2-7,ASSPSREIYEQY
TRBV27,.,.,TRBJ1-2,ASSLRFGYGYT
TRBV5-1,.,TRBD1,TRBJ2-1,ASTRDRQYNEQF
TRBV19,.,TRBD1,TRBJ1-2,ASSPGQGYGYT
TRBV7-2,.,.,TRBJ2-7,ASSRDKQGFTTYEQY
TRBV2,.,TRBD2,TRBJ2-3,ASSVAGADTQY
TRBV4-1,.,TRBD2,TRBJ2-3,ASSQDGTSGGSSTDTQY
TRBV5-1,.,TRBD1,TRBJ1-2,ASSLFTGENGYT
TRBV27,.,TRBD1,TRBJ1-2,ASSPSQGAAFYGYT
TRBV7-3,.,.,TRBJ1-4,ASSLEDSVEKLF
TRBV7-9,.,.,TRBJ1-1,ASSLDFSGTEAF
TRBV5-1,.,TRBD1,TRBJ2-5,ASSQTGGRETQY
TRBV10-2,.,.,TRBJ2-2,ASSRAGELF
TRBV6-4,once,.,TRBJ2-1,ASSARDSSNEQF
TRBV2,.,.,TRBJ1-2,ASHSRNNNYGYT
TRBV28,.,.,TRBJ1-5,ASSLDGLGSNQPQH
TRBV9,few,.,TRBJ1-2,ASSVADSRYGYT
TRBV7-2,.,TRBD2,TRBJ2-5,ASSSRETSGPQGTQY
TRBV6-5,.,TRBD2,TRBJ2-1,ASFPGGSSYNEQF
TRBV7-9,.,TRBD1,TRBJ2-3,ASRPRGRTDTQY
TRBV18,once,TRBD1,TRBJ1-6,ASLIDRGGSPLH
TRBV4-3,.,TRBD1,TRBJ2-7,ASSQGWTGGSYEQY
TRBV6-6,.,TRBD2,TRBJ2-5,ASRQPGLAGKETQY
TRBV28,.,.,TRBJ2-3,ASSSSGRGYGDTQY
TRBV11-2,.,.,.,ASSLMDTLSYEQY
TRBV5-6,once,TRBD1,TRBJ1-2,ASSFEGAYGYT
TRBV29-1,.,.,TRBJ1-1,SAQARYTEAF
TRBV13,.,TRBD1,TRBJ1-5,ASSLRDRGRQPQH
TRBV6-1,few,.,TRBJ1-1,ASSESGGWTTEAF
TRBV2,.,TRBD2,TRBJ2-1,ASSEPGGSYNEQF
TRBV7-8,.,TRBD2,TRBJ2-5,ASSLGSSGGAPAIWAQY